This T cell receptor beta chain originates from a study of cytomegalovirus exposure and HLA in healthy donors. Concerning this clone: The antigen is unknown.

Broader study findings: Later, TCR association rates were found to vary by HLA locus, highest for DRB1 and lowest for HLA-C.

Germline V gene sequence: CDR1 SNHLY, CDR2 FYNNEI. After removal of 6 bases from V and 2 bases from J, the junction contained 6 bases not matched to a gene. This CDR3 has 15 amino acids. PCR used 60 Vbeta primers and 13 Jbeta primers. TCRdb's copy holds only in-frame clones and misses some; the assay was immunoSEQ multiplex PCR. The table records 160,000 or so clones, 60% to 80% of them present only once. This receptor was identified in a male donor in good health and CMV-seronegative. Specimen: PBMCs. The V and J genes are TRBV2 and TRBJ2-3; 9 bases fit TRBD2. CDR3 sequence (DNA): TGTGCCAGCAGAGCGACTAGCGGCCTCACAGATACGCAGTATTTT. Its protein is CASRATSGLTDTQYF.